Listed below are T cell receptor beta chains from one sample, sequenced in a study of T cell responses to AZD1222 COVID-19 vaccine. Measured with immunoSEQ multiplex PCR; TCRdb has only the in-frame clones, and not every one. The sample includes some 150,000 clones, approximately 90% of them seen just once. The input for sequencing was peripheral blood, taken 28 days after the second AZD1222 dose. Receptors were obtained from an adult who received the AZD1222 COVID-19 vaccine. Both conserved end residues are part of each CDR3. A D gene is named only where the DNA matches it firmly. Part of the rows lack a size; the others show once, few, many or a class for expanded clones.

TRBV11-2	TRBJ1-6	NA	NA	TGTGCCAGCAGCTTAAATGGACCCCTCCACTTT	CASSLNGPLHF
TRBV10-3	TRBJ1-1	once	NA	TGTGCCATCAGCCAATTCACAGGGTCCTCCATGAACACTGAAGCTTTCTTT	CAISQFTGSSMNTEAFF
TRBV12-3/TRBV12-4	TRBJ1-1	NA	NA	TGTGCCAGCAGGCCCCGTCGGGGACAAGCTTTCTTT	CASRPRRGQAFF
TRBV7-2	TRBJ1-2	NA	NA	TGTGCCAGCAGCTCCTACGGGCTCTCAGGCTACACCTTC	CASSSYGLSGYTF
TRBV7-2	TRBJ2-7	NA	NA	TGTGCCAGCAGCTTAAAGGGATACTCCTACGAGCAGTACTTC	CASSLKGYSYEQYF
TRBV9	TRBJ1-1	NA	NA	TGTGCCAGCAGCGCCGAGGGGGGGATTGTTGCTGAAGCTTTCTTT	CASSAEGGIVAEAFF
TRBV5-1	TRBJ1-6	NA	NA	TGCGCCAGCAGCTTGGGGGGTTCACCCCTCCACTTT	CASSLGGSPLHF
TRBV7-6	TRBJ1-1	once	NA	TGTGCCAGCAGCTTAGACATGGGTGAAGCTTTCTTT	CASSLDMGEAFF
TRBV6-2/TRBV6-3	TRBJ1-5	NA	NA	TGTGCCAGCAGCTTTACAGGGAGCGCCAGCAATCAGCCCCAGCATTTT	CASSFTGSASNQPQHF
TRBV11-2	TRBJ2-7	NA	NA	TGTGCCAGCAGCTTACACCCCTACGAGCAGTACTTC	CASSLHPYEQYF
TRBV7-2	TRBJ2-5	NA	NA	TGTGCCAGCAGCTTAGCTGCAGGGTTGGGGGAGACCCAGTACTTC	CASSLAAGLGETQYF
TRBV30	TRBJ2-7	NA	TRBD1	TGTGCCTGGAGGTCCGGACAGGGCCCTTTTGGCGAGCAGTACTTC	CAWRSGQGPFGEQYF
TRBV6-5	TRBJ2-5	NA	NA	TGTGCCAGTTCAGTCGGCCCTAGGGAGACCCAGTACTTC	CASSVGPRETQYF
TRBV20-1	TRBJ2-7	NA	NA	TGCAGTGCTAGAGGGGGCGAGCAGTACTTC	CSARGGEQYF
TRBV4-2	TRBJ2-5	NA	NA	TGTGCCAGCAGCCAAGACCAACAAGCGTACCAAGAGACCCAGTACTTC	CASSQDQQAYQETQYF
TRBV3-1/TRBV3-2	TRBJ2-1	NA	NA	TGTGCCAGCAGGCCAAGGTCGGGGCAGAGCTCCTACAATGAGCAGTTCTTC	CASRPRSGQSSYNEQFF
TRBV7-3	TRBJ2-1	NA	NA	TGTGCCAGCAGCTTGTTAGACAGTGACAATGAGCAGTTCTTC	CASSLLDSDNEQFF
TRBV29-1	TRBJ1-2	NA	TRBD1	TGCAGCGTTGTGGGACAGGATAACTATGGCTACACCTTC	CSVVGQDNYGYTF
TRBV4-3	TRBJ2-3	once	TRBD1	TGCGCCAGCAGCCTTCGAGGCCAGGGGGCAGATACGCAGTATTTT	CASSLRGQGADTQYF
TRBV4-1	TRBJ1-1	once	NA	TGCGCCAGCAGCCATGGACATCTTGAAGCTTTCTTT	CASSHGHLEAFF
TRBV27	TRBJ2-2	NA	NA	TGTGCCAGCAGTTTAAGCTCCACCGGGGAGCTGTTTTTT	CASSLSSTGELFF
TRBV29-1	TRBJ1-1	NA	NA	TGCAGCGTTGAAGATCGGTCCGCTGAAGCTTTCTTT	CSVEDRSAEAFF
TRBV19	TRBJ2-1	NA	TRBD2	TGTGCCAGTTCACCCAAGGGACTAGGATCCAATGAGCAGTTCTTC	CASSPKGLGSNEQFF
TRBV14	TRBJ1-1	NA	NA	TGTGCCAGCAGCCAAGTTCGAGGGATGAACACTGAAGCTTTCTTT	CASSQVRGMNTEAFF
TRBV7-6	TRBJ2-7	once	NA	TGTGCCAGCAGCTCCCCCCACGAGCAGTACTTC	CASSSPHEQYF
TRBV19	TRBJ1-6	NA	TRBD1	TGTGCCAGTAGTCCTCTACAGGGGGCGAGGTCACCCCTCCACTTT	CASSPLQGARSPLHF
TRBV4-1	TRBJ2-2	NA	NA	TGCGCCAGCAGCCAAGAGGACGGGGAGCTGTTTTTT	CASSQEDGELFF
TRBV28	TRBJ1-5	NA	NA	TGTGCCAGCAGTTACCCAGGGTTAGGGAAGGTTAGGCAGCCCCAGCATTTT	CASSYPGLGKVRQPQHF
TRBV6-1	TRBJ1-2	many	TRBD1	TGTGCCAGCAGTGAATGGGTCGGGACAGGGGACGGCTACACCTTC	CASSEWVGTGDGYTF
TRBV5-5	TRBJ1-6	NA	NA	TGTGCCAGCAGCAGGACCGGGACTACGAAAAGCTCCTATAATTCACCCCTCCACTTT	CASSRTGTTKSSYNSPLHF
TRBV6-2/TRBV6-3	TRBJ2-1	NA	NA	TGTGCCAGCAGTTCTTCAGGGGCCAGGGGAGGTTATGAGCAGTTCTTC	CASSSSGARGGYEQFF
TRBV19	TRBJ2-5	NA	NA	TGTGCCAGTAGCCGCGGACAGCAAGAGACCCAGTACTTC	CASSRGQQETQYF
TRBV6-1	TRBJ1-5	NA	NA	TGTGCCAGCAGTGAAAGCGGATACAATCAGCCCCAGCATTTT	CASSESGYNQPQHF
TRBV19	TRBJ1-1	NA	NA	TGTGCCAGTATTTCGTGGTCGGCCACTGAAGCTTTCTTT	CASISWSATEAFF
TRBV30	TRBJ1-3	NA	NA	TGTGCCTGGAGTGTAGGCCGAAACACCATATATTTT	CAWSVGRNTIYF
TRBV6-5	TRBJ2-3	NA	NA	TGTGCCAGCAGGCTAAGCGGGACAAGCACAGATACGCAGTATTTT	CASRLSGTSTDTQYF
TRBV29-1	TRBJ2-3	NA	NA	TGCAGCGGCCTGACTAGGCTTAGCACAGATACGCAGTATTTT	CSGLTRLSTDTQYF
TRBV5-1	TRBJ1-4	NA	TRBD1	TGCGCCAGCAGCCGACAGGGCAGTGGTGAAAAACTGTTTTTT	CASSRQGSGEKLFF
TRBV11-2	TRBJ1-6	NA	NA	TGTGCCAGCAGCTTAGAGGGGGTCCGGTCACCCCTCCACTTT	CASSLEGVRSPLHF
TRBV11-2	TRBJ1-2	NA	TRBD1	TGTGCCAGCAGCCGGGACAGGGGGTTGGAGAATGGCTACACCTTC	CASSRDRGLENGYTF
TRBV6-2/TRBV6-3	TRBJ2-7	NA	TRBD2	TGTGCCAGCAGTCAAGGGACTAGCGGGGGAGCATACGAGCAGTACTTC	CASSQGTSGGAYEQYF
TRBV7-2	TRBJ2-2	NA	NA	TGTGCCAGCAGCCCAGACAGTACCGGGGAGCTGTTTTTT	CASSPDSTGELFF
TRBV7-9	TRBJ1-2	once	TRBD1	TGTGCCAGCAGCTCAAGCACAGGGGTATATGGCTACACCTTC	CASSSSTGVYGYTF
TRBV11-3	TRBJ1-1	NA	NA	TGTGCCAGCAGCTTAGATAACGGGGGTGAAGCTTTCTTT	CASSLDNGGEAFF
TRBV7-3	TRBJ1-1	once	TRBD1	TGTGCCAGCAGCAAACCACAGGGGCGAACTGAAGCTTTCTTT	CASSKPQGRTEAFF
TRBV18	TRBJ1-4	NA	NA	TGTGCCAGCTCACCAAATCAACAGGGCCACGGAGGGGAAAAACTGTTTTTT	CASSPNQQGHGGEKLFF
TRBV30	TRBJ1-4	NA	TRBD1	TGTGCCTGGAGACAGGGGGATGAAAAACTGTTTTTT	CAWRQGDEKLFF
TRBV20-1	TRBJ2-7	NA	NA	TGCAGTGCTAGTGTGTCTTTAGGATCCTACGAGCAGTACTTC	CSASVSLGSYEQYF
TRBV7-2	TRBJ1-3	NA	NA	TGTGCCAGCAGCTTAACTAAGGGAAACACCATATATTTT	CASSLTKGNTIYF
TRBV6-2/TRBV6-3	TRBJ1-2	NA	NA	TGTGCCAGCAGTTTGGTACATGGCTACACCTTC	CASSLVHGYTF
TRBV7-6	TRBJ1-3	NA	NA	TGTGCCAGCAGCTTGAACTCTGGAAACACCATATATTTT	CASSLNSGNTIYF
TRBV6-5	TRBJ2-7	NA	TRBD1	TGTGCCAGCAGTCCCAAGGGACAGGGTGGTTACGAGCAGTACTTC	CASSPKGQGGYEQYF
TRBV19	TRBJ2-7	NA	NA	TGTGCCAGTAGTGACAGGGCGGGATACGAGCAGTACTTC	CASSDRAGYEQYF
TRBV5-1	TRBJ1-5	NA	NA	TGCGCCAACAATCTACTAGACAAGGCGGCTCAGCCCCAGCATTTT	CANNLLDKAAQPQHF
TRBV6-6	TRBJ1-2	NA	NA	TGTGCCAGCAGTTATGGCTGGGGTAATGGCTACACCTTC	CASSYGWGNGYTF
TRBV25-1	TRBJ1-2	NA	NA	TGTGCCAGTACAGGGAGTAATAACTATGGCTACACCTTC	CASTGSNNYGYTF
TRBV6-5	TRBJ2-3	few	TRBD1	TGTGCCAGCAGGATGGACAGGGTCGCAGATACGCAGTATTTT	CASRMDRVADTQYF
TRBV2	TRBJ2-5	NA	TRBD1	TGTGCCAGAGGGGGGACAGGACAAGAGACCCAGTACTTC	CARGGTGQETQYF
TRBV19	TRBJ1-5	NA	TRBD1	TGTGCCAGTAGTAGCAAACAGGGGGCTTTTAGCAATCAGCCCCAGCATTTT	CASSSKQGAFSNQPQHF